Here is one T cell receptor (beta chain) with its context. The CDR3 totals 15 residues. Germline V gene lookup returns CDR1 MNHEY and CDR2 SVGEGT. The V end was cut by 2 bases, the J end by 2 bases, with 9 bases between. This entry is derived from a study of blood T cell repertoires in COVID-19. Study at large: Samples taken during acute and convalescent COVID-19 were collected in the United States, Italy and Spain.

Using immunoSEQ multiplex PCR, the repertoire was profiled, and TCRdb retains in-frame clones only, with some absent. The profile shows fewer than 250,000 clones, 83% of them singletons. Within 2 weeks of study entry, exposed participants had contacted a PCR-confirmed or clinician-diagnosed COVID-19 case. The chain employs TRBV6-2 or TRBV6-3 and TRBJ1-4; TRBD1 might be the D (5 bases). The material sequenced was PBMCs or T cells enriched from blood (not recorded which). This TCR derives from a woman between 45 and 65 years old who had been exposed to COVID-19. CDR3 in amino acids: CASSYIAGTNEKLFF. The DNA for the CDR3 is TGTGCCAGCAGTTACATCGCAGGGACTAATGAAAAACTGTTTTTT.